Judged by abundance, the clone carrying this T cell receptor (beta chain) is medium-sized (0.01 to 0.1%). Its antigen is still unknown. It was by 5'RACE with 10-nucleotide random UMIs that the cDNA was made. A single run covered 15-18 subjects with over 160 million TCR-beta sequences. TCRdb reprocessed the 5' RACE reads via MiXCR and lists one record per CDR3 protein. The repertoire has 55,000 to 75,000 distinct CDR3 sequences, 2% to 3% of them found once; the top ten carry around 3%. V lost 0 bases to trimming and J lost 7 bases, with 13 bases between them. CDR1 is SGHRS and CDR2 is YFSETQ in the germline V gene. The length of the CDR3 is 14 residues. This specimen belongs to a study of neurological immune-mediated disorders. Study conclusions and caveats: Neither clinical nor MRI features were associated with the multiple sclerosis repertoire cluster. Falling below healthy controls, multiple sclerosis showed the least TCR clonal expansion, while HTLV-1-associated myelopathy showed the most.

Input material: PBMCs. The source is a man aged 50 to 59 with multiple sclerosis. The gene calls are TRBV5-1 and TRBJ1-1; D call uncertain. CDR3 sequence reads: CASSLVTAGGEAFF. For the CDR3, the DNA is TGCGCCAGCAGCTTGGTAACAGCGGGAGGTGAAGCTTTCTTT.